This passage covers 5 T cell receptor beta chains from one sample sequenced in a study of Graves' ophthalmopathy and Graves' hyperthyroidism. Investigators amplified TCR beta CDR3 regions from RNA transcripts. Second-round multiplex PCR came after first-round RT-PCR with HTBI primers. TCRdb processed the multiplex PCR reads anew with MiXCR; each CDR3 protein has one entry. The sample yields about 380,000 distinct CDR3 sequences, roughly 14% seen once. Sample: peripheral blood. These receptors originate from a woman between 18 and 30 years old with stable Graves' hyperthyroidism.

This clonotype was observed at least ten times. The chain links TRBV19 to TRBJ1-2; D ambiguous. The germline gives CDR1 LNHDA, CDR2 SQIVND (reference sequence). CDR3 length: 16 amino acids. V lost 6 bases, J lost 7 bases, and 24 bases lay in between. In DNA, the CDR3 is TGTGCCAGTAGCCCTCCCACGGTCCGGGCTGTCGGTGGCTACACCTTC. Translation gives CASSPPTVRAVGGYTF.

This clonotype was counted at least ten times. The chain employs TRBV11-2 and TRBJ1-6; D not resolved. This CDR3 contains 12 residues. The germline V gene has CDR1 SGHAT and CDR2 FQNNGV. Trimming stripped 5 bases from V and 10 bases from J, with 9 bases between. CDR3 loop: CASSTLGSPLHF. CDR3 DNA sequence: TGTGCCAGCAGCACCCTCGGGTCACCCCTCCACTTT.

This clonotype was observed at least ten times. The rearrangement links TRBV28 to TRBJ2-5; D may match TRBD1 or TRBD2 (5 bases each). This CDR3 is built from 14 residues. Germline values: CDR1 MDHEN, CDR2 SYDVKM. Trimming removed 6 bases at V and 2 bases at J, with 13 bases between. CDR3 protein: CASRGLGAQETQYF. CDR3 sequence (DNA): TGTGCCAGCAGAGGTCTCGGGGCGCAAGAGACCCAGTACTTC.

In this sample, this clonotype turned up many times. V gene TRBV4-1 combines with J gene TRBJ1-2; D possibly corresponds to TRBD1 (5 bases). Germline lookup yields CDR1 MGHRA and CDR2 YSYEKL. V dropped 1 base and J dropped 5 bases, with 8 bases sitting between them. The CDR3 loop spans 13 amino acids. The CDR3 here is CASSQGGVYGYTF. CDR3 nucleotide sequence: TGCGCCAGCAGCCAAGGGGGCGTATATGGCTACACCTTC.

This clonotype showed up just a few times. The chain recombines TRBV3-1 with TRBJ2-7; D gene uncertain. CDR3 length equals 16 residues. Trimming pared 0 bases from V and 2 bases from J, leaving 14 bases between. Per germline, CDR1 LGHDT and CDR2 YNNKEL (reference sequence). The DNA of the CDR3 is TGTGCCAGCAGCCAAGAAATAGGGATAAGAGCCTACGAGCAGTACTTC. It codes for CASSQEIGIRAYEQYF.